The 30 T cell receptor beta chains presented below share a single source sample, sequenced in a study of shared clonotypes between healthy human individuals. The method was immunoSEQ multiplex PCR; TCRdb's version includes in-frame clones alone and lacks a portion of them. In the table there are a few million clones, 93% of which are singletons. The specimen sequenced was naive CD4+ T cells from PBMCs. Subset indicated: CD45RA+ positively selected. The receptors come from a man between 18 and 35 years old in good health. Some clones in this sample may be carry-over from other donors' samples.

J is TRBJ2-7 and V is TRBV9; tentatively, D is TRBD1 (6 bases). From germline, CDR1 is SGDLS and CDR2 YYNGEE. Trimming removed 0 bases at V and 0 bases at J, with 10 bases between. The CDR3 consists of 15 residues. CDR3 amino acids: CASSVAWGLSYEQYF. For the CDR3, the DNA is TGTGCCAGCAGCGTAGCTTGGGGGCTCTCCTACGAGCAGTACTTC.

The rearrangement joins TRBV2 to TRBJ2-7; D is ambiguous. V gave up 9 bases and J gave up 6 bases, with 9 bases separating them. CDR3 length: 10 residues. Germline V gene data show CDR1 as SNHLY and CDR2 as FYNNEI. The CDR3 nucleotides are TGTGCCAGTTTGCCCTCCGAGCAGTACTTC. It translates to CASLPSEQYF.

The chain joins TRBV7-3 to TRBJ2-1, with TRBD2 identical over 14 bases. The CDR3 loop spans 14 amino acids. Germline trimming cut 5 bases from V and 12 bases from J; bases unmatched to any gene: 6. CDR1 and CDR2 from the germline V gene are SGHTA and FQGTGA. The CDR3 reads CASSVGTSGSRQFF. DNA of the CDR3: TGTGCCAGCAGCGTCGGGACTAGCGGGAGTAGGCAGTTCTTC.

The chain links TRBV7-9 to TRBJ2-5; D gene uncertain. Germline CDR1 is SEHNR and CDR2 is FQNEAQ (reference sequence). The ends were cut back, 5 bases at V and 5 bases at J, with 15 bases in the middle. The CDR3 extends over 14 amino acids. CDR3 in amino acids: CASSLGWGQETQYF. CDR3 sequence (DNA): TGTGCCAGCAGCCTCGGGTGGGGTCAGGAGACCCAGTACTTC. Together with reference TRBV7-9 and TRBJ2-5, the CDR3 gives the full variable domain: DTGVSQNPRHKITKRGQNVTFRCDPISEHNRLYWYRQTLGQGPEFLTYFQNEAQLEKSRLLSDRFSAERPKGSFSTLEIQRTEQGDSAMYLCASSLGWGQETQYFGPGTRLLVL.

The CDR3: CTSSPWTDGSSYEQYF. The CDR3 nucleotides are TGCACCAGCAGCCCCTGGACAGACGGGAGCTCCTACGAGCAGTACTTC. This rearrangement joins TRBV1 to TRBJ2-5. With the DNA end fitting TRBJ2-7 better, the J assignment may be wrong. TRBV1 is reported as a pseudogene. The CDR3 is made up of 16 amino acids.

The chain recombines TRBV7-3 with TRBJ2-6; D is ambiguous. This CDR3 has 15 amino acids. The germline V gene has CDR1 SGHTA and CDR2 FQGTGA. V gave up 5 bases and J gave up 0 bases, with 8 bases separating them. The CDR3 is CASSQGSSGANVLTF. As DNA, the CDR3 is TGTGCCAGCAGCCAAGGTAGCTCTGGGGCCAACGTCCTGACTTTC.

This rearrangement joins TRBV6-7 to TRBJ1-5; 9 bases map to TRBD1. TRBV6-7 is marked as an open reading frame, function uncertain. V dropped 2 bases and J dropped 1; count of bases not matched to a gene: 18. CDR3 length: 21 residues. CDR3 in DNA: TGTGCCAGCAGTTACCACCCGGGACAGGGTAAAGGGAGTCGGAGCAATCAGCCCCAGCATTTT. Translated: CASSYHPGQGKGSRSNQPQHF.

This chain connects TRBV7-9 to TRBJ1-4, with TRBD1 as a possible D gene (6 bases). CDR3 length: 15 residues. CDR1 SEHNR and CDR2 FQNEAQ come from the germline V gene (reference sequence). The V gene lost 5 bases and the J gene lost 8 bases, with 18 bases spanning the gap. CDR3 in amino acids: CASSPVRGGDEKLFF. CDR3 in DNA: TGTGCCAGCAGCCCGGTTCGAGGGGGGGACGAAAAACTGTTTTTT.

The chain uses TRBV7-7 and TRBJ2-5; possible D gene TRBD2, 5 bases. Trimming shortened V by 5 bases and J by 5 bases, and 18 bases separated the two germline ends. There are 15 residues in the CDR3. Germline V CDR1 and CDR2: SSHAT, FNYEAQ (reference sequence). CDR3 sequence: CASSQSSGARETQYF. The CDR3 region has the DNA TGTGCCAGCAGCCAATCGAGCGGAGCCCGGGAGACCCAGTACTTC. Full variable domain (missing parts from reference TRBV7-7 and TRBJ2-5): GAGVSQSPRYKVTKRGQDVTLRCDPISSHATLYWYQQALGQGPEFLTYFNYEAQPDKSGLPSDRFSAERPEGSISTLTIQRTEQRDSAMYRCASSQSSGARETQYFGPGTRLLVL.

This clone was detected once. The chain uses TRBV28 and TRBJ1-2; 7 bases fit TRBD1. The CDR3 has 15 amino acids. V shed 5 bases, J shed 0 bases, and the junction held 6 bases outside the gene matches. The V gene's germline CDR1 is MDHEN and CDR2 SYDVKM. The CDR3 region has the DNA TGTGCCAGCAGTCTGACAGGGATTACTAACTATGGCTACACCTTC. Translating it yields CASSLTGITNYGYTF.

The chain joins TRBV5-5 to TRBJ1-5; 9 bases agree with TRBD1. The length of the CDR3 is 14 residues. Looked up from germline, CDR1 is SGHKS and CDR2 is YYEKEE (reference sequence). V lost 4 bases and J lost 5; bases outside the gene matches: 4. CDR3 sequence: CASSRDREDQPQHF. DNA of the CDR3: TGTGCCAGCAGCCGGGACAGGGAAGATCAGCCCCAGCATTTT.

About this clone itself: Other nucleotide sequences in the sample specify the same CDR3. The chain joins TRBV5-1 to TRBJ1-1; 7 bases map to TRBD1. V dropped 0 bases and J dropped 2; count of bases not matched to a gene: 4. This CDR3 is built from 15 residues. Per the germline V gene, CDR1 is SGHRS and CDR2 is YFSETQ. The CDR3 region is CASSLVGTDNTEAFF. CDR3 DNA: TGCGCCAGCAGCTTGGTAGGGACAGACAACACTGAAGCTTTCTTT.

The genes are TRBV9 and TRBJ2-1; maybe TRBD2 (5 bases). In germline, CDR1 is SGDLS, CDR2 YYNGEE. This CDR3 is 18 amino acids long. The V end was cut by 4 bases, the J end by 6 bases, with 26 bases between. CDR3: CASSLGPSGFQWRNEQFF. The DNA of the CDR3 is TGTGCCAGCAGCCTTGGCCCCTCGGGGTTTCAATGGCGCAATGAGCAGTTCTTC.

This chain links TRBV4-1 with TRBJ1-2, with TRBD1 matching 8 bases. This CDR3 contains 14 residues. Germline-derived CDR1 and CDR2 are MGHRA and YSYEKL. Germline trimming cut 3 bases from V and 7 bases from J; bases unmatched to any gene: 7. The CDR3 protein is CASSHNTGGGGYTF. CDR3 nucleotide sequence: TGCGCCAGCAGCCACAATACAGGGGGGGGTGGCTACACCTTC.

Details on this clone: At one of its ends the junction is not consistent with the germline gene, which may arise from a read error. The V and J genes are TRBV5-4 and TRBJ2-3; D unresolved. Germline CDR1 is SGHNT and CDR2 is YYREEE (reference sequence). The CDR3 loop spans 19 amino acids. CDR3 residues: CASSFRLWSGRRSTDTQYF. CDR3 DNA sequence: TGTGCTAGCAGCTTTAGGTTGTGGTCGGGTCGCAGGAGCACAGATACGCAGTATTTT.

The rearrangement uses TRBV11-3 and TRBJ2-7; possible D gene TRBD1, 5 bases. The V end lost 5 bases, the J end lost 5 bases, and 13 bases lay between the germline ends. The germline CDR1 and CDR2 sequences are SGHNT and YENEEA. CDR3 length: 13 residues. The CDR3 protein is CASSASWGNEQYF. The CDR3 nucleotides are TGTGCCAGCAGCGCCAGTTGGGGCAACGAGCAGTACTTC.

Comment on this clone: Other DNA sequences from this sample encode an identical CDR3 as well. The V and J genes are TRBV4-2 and TRBJ2-1; 13 nucleotides align to TRBD2. From germline, CDR1 is LGHNA and CDR2 YNFKEQ. Trimming cost V 3 bases and J 5 bases; bases outside gene matches: 1. The CDR3 totals 15 residues. Written as DNA, the CDR3 is TGTGCCAGCAGCCAGGGACTAGCGGGAAACAATGAGCAGTTCTTC. It translates to CASSQGLAGNNEQFF.

The rearrangement uses TRBV2 and TRBJ2-7, with unresolved D. The CDR3 covers 12 residues. Germline V CDR1 and CDR2: SNHLY, FYNNEI. V was trimmed by 5 bases and J by 4 bases, leaving 9 bases between them. This chain's CDR3 is CASSTAIYEQYF. DNA of the CDR3: TGTGCCAGCAGTACGGCGATTTACGAGCAGTACTTC.

The chain joins TRBV11-2 to TRBJ2-2; no reliable D call. The CDR3 runs 13 residues. Germline V gene sequence: CDR1 SGHAT, CDR2 FQNNGV. V gave up 5 bases and J gave up 0 bases, with 4 bases separating them. This CDR3 reads CASSGANTGELFF. The CDR3 DNA follows: TGTGCCAGCAGCGGGGCGAACACCGGGGAGCTGTTTTTT.

The J gene is TRBJ2-7, the V gene TRBV7-9; 9 nucleotides line up with TRBD1. Trimming took 7 bases from V and 2 from J; bases not matched to a gene: 9. This CDR3 is built from 15 residues. The germline V gene encodes CDR1 SEHNR and CDR2 FQNEAQ (reference sequence). DNA for the CDR3: TGTGCCAGCAACAAGGACAGGGGTCCACCCTACGAGCAGTACTTC. The encoded protein is CASNKDRGPPYEQYF.

A word on this clone: Additional DNA sequences in this sample encode the identical CDR3. The rearrangement uses TRBV28 and TRBJ2-7; D not resolved. Per the germline V gene, CDR1 is MDHEN and CDR2 is SYDVKM. This CDR3 comprises 12 residues. V was pared by 6 bases and J by 0 bases, with 6 bases between. CDR3 loop: CASRASSYEQYF. The CDR3 coding sequence is TGTGCCAGCAGGGCCAGCTCCTACGAGCAGTACTTC.

The chain uses TRBV28 and TRBJ2-5, with 9 bases identical to TRBD2. The CDR3 is 21 amino acids. Germline CDR1 reads MDHEN; CDR2 reads SYDVKM. V shed 10 bases and J 2 bases; nucleotides not matched to a gene: 29. The CDR3 DNA reads TGTGCCACAGCGGGGGGAGCCGCGGTGCTCACAAAATTAAAATTACAAGAGACCCAGTACTTC. This translates into CATAGGAAVLTKLKLQETQYF.

The CDR3 is CARSFGTDLETQYF. Written as DNA, the CDR3 is TGTGCCAGAAGCTTTGGGACGGATCTTGAGACCCAGTACTTC. The V call is TRBV5-3, the J call TRBJ2-5; D assignment may be TRBD1 or TRBD2 (5 bases each). TRBV5-3 is filed as an ORF, its function uncertain. The CDR3 totals 14 residues. The V gene lost 2 bases and the J gene lost 5 bases, with 13 bases spanning the gap.

The chain carries TRBV28 and TRBJ2-7; a possible D gene is TRBD1 (7 bases). Deletions cut 10 bases from V and 3 bases from J, with 19 bases between. Per germline, CDR1 MDHEN and CDR2 SYDVKM. The CDR3 covers 14 residues. CDR3 bases: TGTGCCACCTCTGAGGGACAGACTAGCTACGAGCAGTACTTC. The encoded protein is CATSEGQTSYEQYF.

The chain carries TRBV7-8 and TRBJ2-3, with no clear D. Trimming pared 3 bases from V and 0 bases from J, leaving 10 bases between. The CDR3 runs to 15 residues. In germline, CDR1 is SGHVS, CDR2 FQNEAQ. The CDR3 DNA is TGTGCCAGCAGCTTCCGACTGGAAAGCACAGATACGCAGTATTTT. It specifies CASSFRLESTDTQYF.

This clone was seen just once. The rearrangement links TRBV6-1 to TRBJ1-1; TRBD1 matches at 7 bases. The CDR3 sequence is 14 residues long. CDR1 is MNHNS and CDR2 is SASEGT in the germline V gene. V lost 1 base and J lost 5; bases outside the gene matches: 4. CDR3 residues: CASSEVQGVTEAFF. CDR3 DNA: TGTGCCAGCAGTGAAGTCCAGGGGGTTACTGAAGCTTTCTTT.

The chain joins TRBV5-1 to TRBJ1-1; D uncertain. V gave up 2 bases and J gave up 2 bases, with 10 bases separating them. The CDR3 loop spans 14 amino acids. Germline lookup yields CDR1 SGHRS and CDR2 YFSETQ. CDR3 sequence: CASSFQSFNTEAFF. The CDR3 DNA reads as TGCGCCAGCAGCTTTCAGTCATTTAACACTGAAGCTTTCTTT.

The chain is built from TRBV19 and TRBJ2-7; 12 nucleotides agree with TRBD2. The CDR3 runs to 16 residues. The germline V gene has CDR1 LNHDA and CDR2 SQIVND (reference sequence). Trimming took 3 bases from V and 0 from J; bases not matched to a gene: 3. CDR3 DNA sequence: TGTGCCAGTAGTATGGGACTAGCGGGTCCCTCCTACGAGCAGTACTTC. This encodes CASSMGLAGPSYEQYF.

The rearrangement joins TRBV7-3 to TRBJ1-2; the D is unclear. V was trimmed by 1 base and J by 5 bases, leaving 11 bases between them. Germline V gene data show CDR1 as SGHTA and CDR2 as FQGTGA. The CDR3 is 14 residues long. The CDR3 DNA follows: TGTGCCAGCAGCTTAAGTCCAGCCTCTTATGGCTACACCTTC. It specifies CASSLSPASYGYTF. Complete variable domain (other parts from reference TRBV7-3 and TRBJ1-2): GAGVSQTPSNKVTEKGKYVELRCDPISGHTALYWYRQSLGQGPEFLIYFQGTGAADDSGLPNDRFFAVRPEGSVSTLKIQRTERGDSAVYLCASSLSPASYGYTFGSGTRLTVV.

This clone occurred once. CDR3 residues: CASSRQGFGGYTF. The CDR3 DNA reads TGTGCCAGCAGCCGACAGGGTTTCGGCGGCTACACCTTC. The chain is built from TRBV28 and TRBJ1-2; TRBD1 matches at 7 bases. The CDR3 spans 13 residues. Germline trimming cut 6 bases from V and 8 bases from J; bases unmatched to any gene: 9. Germline V gives CDR1 MDHEN, CDR2 SYDVKM.